These 8 T cell receptor beta chains were all obtained from the same sample, sequenced in a study of CD8+ T cells in alopecia areata. As the sequencing template, cDNA was produced by extracting RNA and reverse transcribing it. This table comes from immunoSEQ multiplex PCR, and its TCRdb copy is limited to in-frame clones, with some not included. The profile covers 110,000 or so clones, with approximately 61% appearing a single time and 20% to 25% taken by the ten largest. The source material was NKG2D-low CD8+ T cells sorted from blood. These receptor sequences come from a human donor with alopecia areata.

This clone was counted between two and nine times. V and J are TRBV15 and TRBJ2-3; 9 nucleotides agree with TRBD1. This CDR3 has 17 residues. The ends lost 0 bases at V and 1 base at J; junction bases unmatched: 5. Germline values: CDR1 LNHNV, CDR2 YYDKDF (reference sequence). The CDR3 sequence: CATSRDTDRGRTDTQYF. In DNA, the CDR3 is TGTGCCACCAGCAGAGATACGGACAGGGGTCGCACAGATACGCAGTATTTT.

In this sample, this clone turned up a few times. The chain carries TRBV29-1 and TRBJ1-2; D call uncertain. The germline V and J ends were trimmed by 3 bases and 3 bases, with 17 bases remaining between them. In germline, CDR1 is SQVTM, CDR2 ANQGSEA. This CDR3 is built from 15 residues. The CDR3 bases are TGCAGCGTTGAGTCTCCCGGGGTGGGTGACTATGGCTACACCTTC. The encoded protein is CSVESPGVGDYGYTF.

The chain links TRBV2 to TRBJ2-7; D remains ambiguous. The CDR3 loop spans 16 amino acids. Germline V gene sequence: CDR1 SNHLY, CDR2 FYNNEI. V was cut by 3 bases and J by 2 bases, with 17 bases left in between. The CDR3 loop is CASSEGQSKGAYEQYF. CDR3 nucleotides: TGTGCCAGCAGTGAGGGCCAGTCCAAAGGCGCCTACGAGCAGTACTTC.

The chain employs TRBV28 and TRBJ1-2; D gene uncertain. Between the trimmed V and J ends, which lost 6 bases and 7 bases, there was a span of 9 bases. This CDR3 has 11 residues. Germline V gene data show CDR1 as MDHEN and CDR2 as SYDVKM. CDR3 amino acids: CASRGIGGYTF. In nucleotides, the CDR3 is TGTGCCAGCAGGGGAATTGGTGGCTACACCTTC.

This sequence joins TRBV29-1 and TRBJ2-1, with 11 bases identical to TRBD2. Trimming removed 6 bases from V and 0 bases from J; junction bases left unmatched: 13. Per germline, CDR1 SQVTM and CDR2 ANQGSEA. This CDR3 region has 18 residues. CDR3 amino acids: CSVGGLTSGTNSYNEQFF. The CDR3 DNA reads TGCAGCGTGGGGGGCCTGACTAGCGGGACAAACTCCTACAATGAGCAGTTCTTC.

The rearrangement uses TRBV5-4 and TRBJ1-4; D gene ambiguous. Trimming removed 0 bases at V and 3 bases at J, with 9 bases between. The germline gives CDR1 SGHNT, CDR2 YYREEE (reference sequence). The CDR3 has 15 amino acids. This chain's CDR3 is CASSLGGVPNEKLFF. DNA of the CDR3: TGTGCCAGCAGCTTGGGCGGGGTTCCTAATGAAAAACTGTTTTTT.

This sequence joins TRBV29-1 and TRBJ2-7; D is perhaps TRBD2 (5 bases). V gave up 4 bases and J gave up 3 bases, with 10 bases separating them. Germline lookup yields CDR1 SQVTM and CDR2 ANQGSEA. The CDR3 sequence is 12 residues long. CDR3 nucleotide sequence: TGCAGCGTTGCTGGGAGACGCTACGAGCAGTACTTC. Translating gives CSVAGRRYEQYF.

This clone was observed a handful of times. A read error is the likely source, as a far larger clone sits one nucleotide away. The J gene is TRBJ2-5, the V gene TRBV7-9, with 10 bases matching TRBD1. Germline loops: CDR1 SEHNR, CDR2 FQNEAQ (reference sequence). V was pared by 5 bases and J by 1 base, with 7 bases of the junction left unmatched. The CDR3 is 16 amino acids. For the CDR3, the DNA is TGTGCCAGCAGCCCAGCGGACAGGGGGGGCCAAGAGACCCAGTACTTC. Amino acids: CASSPADRGGQETQYF.